These 23 T cell receptor beta chains were sequenced from one sample in a study of technical replicates of blood from several donors. Some clones are missing from TCRdb's copy, which holds only in-frame ones; the method was immunoSEQ multiplex PCR. The sample consists of about 94,000 clones, about 95% of them appearing once. Material: T cells isolated from PBMCs. Every receptor here comes from a human donor in good health.

The V and J genes are TRBV21-1 and TRBJ1-5. TRBV21-1 is classified as a pseudogene. The CDR3 has 14 amino acids. The CDR3 DNA reads TGTGCCAGCAGCAGGAGCTATAGCAATCAGCCCCAGCATTTT. This codes for CASSRSYSNQPQHF.

V gene TRBV4-1 combines with J gene TRBJ2-1; 10 bases agree with TRBD2. After removal of 5 bases from V and 8 bases from J, the junction contained 9 bases not matched to a gene. The CDR3 is 15 residues long. Germline CDR1 reads MGHRA; CDR2 reads YSYEKL. In nucleotides, the CDR3 is TGCGCCAGCAGCTCCCAGCGGGGGGGAGAGGATGAGCAGTTCTTC. This encodes CASSSQRGGEDEQFF.

The chain links TRBV5-1 to TRBJ2-6; a possible D gene is TRBD1 (6 bases). The CDR3 runs 19 residues. The germline V gene encodes CDR1 SGHRS and CDR2 YFSETQ. V lost 0 bases and J lost 0, with 16 bases in between. The CDR3 DNA is TGCGCCAGCAGCTTGGCCTTAAGGACAGACCTCTCTGGGGCCAACGTCCTGACTTTC. This encodes CASSLALRTDLSGANVLTF.

V is TRBV6-1 and J is TRBJ2-7, with D unclear. The germline V gene has CDR1 MNHNS and CDR2 SASEGT. Trimming stripped 4 bases from V and 3 bases from J, with 4 bases between. The CDR3 is 11 residues long. CDR3 region: CASSVFYEQYF. The CDR3 coding sequence is TGTGCCAGCAGTGTATTCTACGAGCAGTACTTC.

The rearrangement uses TRBV5-6 and TRBJ1-1; TRBD1 agrees at 9 bases. This CDR3 region has 13 residues. J gave up 3 bases and V 3 bases, and 0 bases lay outside the gene matches. Germline lookup yields CDR1 SGHDT and CDR2 YYEEEE. The CDR3 here is CASSWDRDTEAFF. Written as DNA, the CDR3 is TGTGCCAGCAGCTGGGACAGGGACACTGAAGCTTTCTTT.

The V and J genes are TRBV19 and TRBJ2-1; 9 bases agree with TRBD1. CDR3 length equals 15 residues. Trimming at V came to 2 bases and at J to 7 bases, leaving 6 bases not matched to a gene. Germline lookup yields CDR1 LNHDA and CDR2 SQIVND (reference sequence). This CDR3 reads CASSILQGAGNEQFF. The CDR3 nucleotides read TGTGCCAGTAGTATACTACAGGGGGCGGGTAATGAGCAGTTCTTC. The full variable domain, rest sourced from reference TRBV19 and TRBJ2-1, is DGGITQSPKYLFRKEGQNVTLSCEQNLNHDAMYWYRQDPGQGLRLIYYSQIVNDFQKGDIAEGYSVSREKKESFPLTVTSAQKNPTAFYLCASSILQGAGNEQFFGPGTRLTVL.

This rearrangement joins TRBV11-2 to TRBJ1-2; unclear D gene. V was cut by 1 base and J by 8 bases, with 11 bases left in between. Germline assignment: CDR1 SGHAT and CDR2 FQNNGV. The CDR3 length is 13 residues. DNA for the CDR3: TGTGCCAGCAGCTTAGTCGGCGGTATGGGCTACACCTTC. This encodes CASSLVGGMGYTF.

This chain joins TRBV7-8 and TRBJ1-2; TRBD1 aligns across 7 bases. The CDR3 covers 15 residues. Germline CDR1 reads SGHVS; CDR2 reads FQNEAQ. After removal of 5 bases from V and 4 bases from J, the junction contained 10 bases not matched to a gene. The CDR3 reads CASSLSGQRSYGYTF. The CDR3 bases are TGTGCCAGCAGCCTTTCGGGACAGAGATCCTATGGCTACACCTTC.

V usage is TRBV28 and J usage is TRBJ2-3; 13 positions agree with TRBD2. Trimming removed 10 bases from V and 1 base from J; junction bases left unmatched: 5. The CDR3 has 15 amino acids. CDR1 MDHEN and CDR2 SYDVKM come from the germline V gene. The CDR3 loop is CAIGLAGVGTDTQYF. CDR3 DNA sequence: TGTGCCATCGGACTAGCGGGAGTGGGCACAGATACGCAGTATTTT.

V gene TRBV18 combines with J gene TRBJ2-2, with a weak D call TRBD1 (6 bases). The CDR3 runs 15 residues. Germline CDR1 KGHSH, CDR2 LQKENI. V lost 5 bases and J 1 base, leaving 11 bases between the germline ends. The CDR3 sequence is CASSYRDKNTGELFF. DNA of the CDR3: TGTGCCAGCTCATACCGGGACAAGAACACCGGGGAGCTGTTTTTT. Full variable domain (missing parts from reference TRBV18 and TRBJ2-2): NAGVMQNPRHLVRRRGQEARLRCSPMKGHSHVYWYRQLPEEGLKFMVYLQKENIIDESGMPKERFSAEFPKEGPSILRIQQVVRGDSAAYFCASSYRDKNTGELFFGEGSRLTVL.

The chain couples TRBV29-1 to TRBJ1-1, with 9 bases lining up with TRBD1. Germline V gene data show CDR1 as SQVTM and CDR2 as ANQGSEA. The CDR3 totals 16 residues. J was trimmed by 2 bases and V by 2 bases; bases with no gene match: 9. CDR3: CSVELWGQGGNTEAFF. CDR3 coding DNA: TGCAGCGTTGAACTCTGGGGACAGGGAGGCAACACTGAAGCTTTCTTT.

The chain employs TRBV6-6 and TRBJ2-7; D possibly corresponds to TRBD1 (6 bases). Looked up from germline, CDR1 is MNHNY and CDR2 is SVGAGI (reference sequence). The CDR3 is 14 amino acids. V lost 5 bases and J lost 2, with 13 bases in between. In DNA, the CDR3 is TGTGCCAGCAGTCCGAGGACAGCGCCCTACGAGCAGTACTTC. Residues: CASSPRTAPYEQYF.

The genes are TRBV28 and TRBJ1-4, with 7 bases that match TRBD1. From germline, CDR1 is MDHEN and CDR2 SYDVKM. V dropped 6 bases and J dropped 8; count of bases not matched to a gene: 21. This CDR3 region has 18 residues. The CDR3 DNA reads TGTGCCAGCAGCAGCCGGCCGGGACAGCGGTTCCCAGGGGAAAAACTGTTTTTT. Protein: CASSSRPGQRFPGEKLFF.

V usage is TRBV18 and J usage is TRBJ2-4; TRBD1 agrees at 8 bases. The CDR3 sequence is 14 residues long. V lost 5 bases and J lost 2; bases outside the gene matches: 2. Germline V gene lookup returns CDR1 KGHSH and CDR2 LQKENI. Here the CDR3 reads CASSSRGPKNIQYF. CDR3 nucleotide sequence: TGTGCCAGCTCATCCAGGGGGCCCAAAAACATTCAGTACTTC.

This clone was observed once. The chain links TRBV30 to TRBJ1-6, with D unclear. This CDR3 comprises 13 residues. V gave up 2 bases and J gave up 5 bases, with 7 bases separating them. Germline CDR1 is GTSNPN and CDR2 is SVGIG (reference sequence). CDR3 residues: CAWSPENNSPLHF. CDR3 in DNA: TGTGCCTGGAGTCCCGAGAATAATTCACCCCTCCACTTT.

The sample holds one count of this clone. The chain links TRBV27 to TRBJ2-5; 7 nucleotides agree with TRBD1. With V trimmed by 2 bases and J by 4 bases, 1 base remained unmatched. The germline V gene has CDR1 MNHEY and CDR2 SMNVEV (reference sequence). This CDR3 has 13 residues. The CDR3 DNA is TGTGCCAGCAGTTTAAACAGGGGAGAGACCCAGTACTTC. Translating it yields CASSLNRGETQYF.

This sequence joins TRBV2 and TRBJ2-3; D gene ambiguous. The germline V and J ends were trimmed by 6 bases and 0 bases, with 4 bases remaining between them. This CDR3 spans 12 amino acids. Germline CDR1 and CDR2: SNHLY and FYNNEI. CDR3 coding DNA: TGTGCCAGCAGCGGTAGCACAGATACGCAGTATTTT. Translated, it gives CASSGSTDTQYF.

The gene calls are TRBV18 and TRBJ2-7; TRBD1 is a possible D gene (5 bases). In germline, CDR1 is KGHSH, CDR2 LQKENI. V lost 6 bases and J lost 4, with 22 bases in between. This CDR3 has 16 residues. CDR3 coding DNA: TGTGCCAGCTCGGGAATCCGGACATACAGTGAGTACGAGCAGTACTTC. Its protein is CASSGIRTYSEYEQYF.

A single count supports this clone. The chain has TRBV2 and TRBJ2-3; possibly TRBD2 for D (6 bases). The CDR3 has 16 residues. The V and J ends lost 8 bases and 6 bases respectively, with 24 bases between them. Germline lookup yields CDR1 SNHLY and CDR2 FYNNEI. CDR3 loop: CASGGLTILFADTQYF. CDR3 DNA: TGTGCCAGCGGCGGACTAACTATACTGTTCGCGGATACGCAGTATTTT.

This clone was seen just once. The chain's CDR3 is CASSPQTGSYEQYF. In nucleotides, the CDR3 is TGTGCCAGCTCACCCCAGACGGGCTCCTACGAGCAGTACTTC. The rearrangement links TRBV18 to TRBJ2-7; D ambiguous. The CDR3 spans 14 residues. The germline CDR1 and CDR2 sequences are KGHSH and LQKENI. Trimming took 3 bases from V and 0 from J, leaving 9 bases between them.

The chain recombines TRBV19 with TRBJ2-6; 12 bases fit TRBD1. The V gene's germline CDR1 is LNHDA and CDR2 SQIVND (reference sequence). V was pared by 6 bases and J by 0 bases, with 3 bases of the junction left unmatched. The CDR3 has 17 residues. CDR3 DNA: TGTGCCAGTAGGGGGGACAGGGGGCACTCTGGGGCCAACGTCCTGACTTTC. Protein product: CASRGDRGHSGANVLTF.

The V call is TRBV29-1, the J call TRBJ1-2; TRBD1 matches 10 bases. CDR1 and CDR2 (germline): SQVTM, ANQGSEA. The CDR3 runs 14 residues. V lost 6 bases and J lost 2; bases outside the gene matches: 6. CDR3 nucleotides: TGCAGCGTCAGTGGACAGGGGGAAAACTATGGCTACACCTTC. Translation gives CSVSGQGENYGYTF.

The rearrangement links TRBV5-1 to TRBJ2-2; D is unclear. Deletions cut 0 bases from V and 7 bases from J, with 4 bases between. Germline CDR1 SGHRS, CDR2 YFSETQ. The CDR3 contains 12 residues. CDR3 nucleotide sequence: TGCGCCAGCAGCTTGGATAGCGGGGAGCTGTTTTTT. It yields the protein CASSLDSGELFF. Based on the CDR3 plus reference TRBV5-1 and TRBJ2-2, the full variable domain is KAGVTQTPRYLIKTRGQQVTLSCSPISGHRSVSWYQQTPGQGLQFLFEYFSETQRNKGNFPGRFSGRQFSNSRSEMNVSTLELGDSALYLCASSLDSGELFFGEGSRLTVL.